This is a list of T cell receptor beta chains from one sample in a study of spatial heterogeneity in lung cancer. A single record per CDR3 protein comes from TCRdb applying MiXCR to the 5' RACE reads. Altogether approximately 52,000 distinct CDR3 sequences are present, roughly 5% being singletons, with the ten largest covering 11%. The specimen comprised PBMCs, sampled at surgery. Source of these receptors: a male donor with early-stage non-small cell lung cancer. CDR3s include the opening cysteine and the closing phenylalanine or tryptophan. D genes are given only for firm matches. Size values are once, few and many counts, or a class for expanded clones, and some rows have none.

D	V	size	J	DNA	CDR3
TRBD1	TRBV4-1	few	TRBJ1-2	TGCGCCAGCAGCCCGACAGGGCGCTATGGCTACACCTTC	CASSPTGRYGYTF
-	TRBV9	many	TRBJ1-1	TGTGCCAGCAGCGGAGGACAGCCGAACACTGAAGCTTTCTTT	CASSGGQPNTEAFF
-	TRBV5-1	many	TRBJ2-3	TGCGCCAGCAGCCCTGGAAGTGTGGGCACAGATACGCAGTATTTT	CASSPGSVGTDTQYF
TRBD2	TRBV7-3	-	TRBJ2-2	TGTGCCAGCAGCCCCAGCGGGATCGGAACCGGGGAGCTGTTTTTT	CASSPSGIGTGELFF
TRBD1	TRBV12-3/TRBV12-4	-	TRBJ1-1	TGTGCCAGCAGTTTTGGACAGGACACTGAAGCTTTCTTT	CASSFGQDTEAFF
TRBD2	TRBV24-1	many	TRBJ2-1	TGTGCCACCAGTGCAAGCGGGAACGTCAATGAGCAGTTCTTC	CATSASGNVNEQFF
-	TRBV14	many	TRBJ2-7	TGTGCCAGCAGCCAAGATCGTACCTGGGGGGACGAGCAGTACTTC	CASSQDRTWGDEQYF
-	TRBV20-1	many	TRBJ2-3	TGCAGTGCTAGTGGTGACTTTTTACCAGATACGCAGTATTTT	CSASGDFLPDTQYF
-	TRBV28	many	TRBJ2-1	TGTGCCAGCATAAACGAAGGTTCCTACAATGAGCAGTTCTTC	CASINEGSYNEQFF
-	TRBV6-6	many	TRBJ1-2	TGTGCCAGCAATTTGGGAACCGCTGACACCTTC	CASNLGTADTF
-	TRBV7-9	many	TRBJ2-2	TGTGCCAGCAGCCGACAGCTCGGAGGGGTGAACACCGGGGAGCTGTTTTTT	CASSRQLGGVNTGELFF
-	TRBV10-3	many	TRBJ1-6	TGTGCCATCGGTACCGGGACCGCCGATTCACCCCTCCACTTT	CAIGTGTADSPLHF
-	TRBV30	many	TRBJ1-4	TGTGCCTGGGCCGGGAATGATGAAAAACTGTTTTTT	CAWAGNDEKLFF
-	TRBV5-1	many	TRBJ1-1	TGCGCCAGCAGCTTTCTCCCCAACACTGAAGCTTTCTTT	CASSFLPNTEAFF
TRBD2	TRBV30	few	TRBJ2-1	TGTGCCTGGAAGTTAGCGGGAGGGAATGAGCAGTTCTTC	CAWKLAGGNEQFF
TRBD1	TRBV12-3/TRBV12-4	many	TRBJ2-1	TGTGCCAGCAGTCCCGGGACAGGGGACTACAATGAGCAGTTCTTC	CASSPGTGDYNEQFF
-	TRBV20-1	many	TRBJ2-1	TGCAGTGCTAGAGCTCCCCTGACTAGGGGCTCTAATGAGCAGTTCTTC	CSARAPLTRGSNEQFF
TRBD1	TRBV5-1	many	TRBJ2-5	TGCGCCAGCAGGAGACAGGGACAGAGCCAAGAGACCCAGTACTTC	CASRRQGQSQETQYF
-	TRBV29-1	many	TRBJ1-1	TGCAGCGTTGAGCCACCTCAGGGGCAGACTGAAGCTTTCTTT	CSVEPPQGQTEAFF
TRBD2	TRBV3-1	many	TRBJ2-1	TGTGCCAGCAGCTGGACTAGCGGGGACAATGAGCAGTTCTTC	CASSWTSGDNEQFF
-	TRBV10-3	many	TRBJ2-7	TGTGCCATCAGTGAGTCTGGGGCGGTATACGAGCAGTACTTC	CAISESGAVYEQYF
-	TRBV20-1	many	TRBJ1-4	TGCAGTGCTAGAGATCCGGGGGCAACTAATGAAAAACTGTTTTTT	CSARDPGATNEKLFF
TRBD2	TRBV27	many	TRBJ2-2	TGTGCCAGCAGTTTAATAGCGGGACCGAGGGGCGGCGGGGAGCTGTTTTTT	CASSLIAGPRGGGELFF
TRBD1	TRBV29-1	many	TRBJ2-7	TGCAGCGCCCAAGGGACAGCCTCCTACGAGCAGTACTTC	CSAQGTASYEQYF
-	TRBV3-1	-	TRBJ2-7	TGTGCCAGCAGCCAAGATGGGAAGGTCTACGAGCAGTACTTC	CASSQDGKVYEQYF
TRBD1	TRBV7-9	many	TRBJ1-1	TGTGCCAGCAGCATCCGACAGGGTATGAACACTGAAGCTTTCTTT	CASSIRQGMNTEAFF
-	TRBV7-9	few	TRBJ2-5	TGTGCCAGCAGCTCCCTGGGGGGCCGAGGAGAGACCCAGTACTTC	CASSSLGGRGETQYF
-	TRBV5-4	-	TRBJ2-3	TGTGCCAGCAACTCAGGACAGATCACAGATACGCAGTATTTT	CASNSGQITDTQYF
-	TRBV7-2	-	TRBJ2-3	TGTGCCAGCAGCTTAGAGTGGGGGAGCCCAGATACGCAGTATTTT	CASSLEWGSPDTQYF
TRBD1	TRBV5-1	many	TRBJ1-1	TGCGCCAGCAGCTTGAACGACAGGGAGACCACTGAAGCTTTCTTT	CASSLNDRETTEAFF
TRBD2	TRBV20-1	medium-sized	TRBJ2-2	TGCAGTGCTACCCCCACTAGCGGGTTCGCCGGGGAGCTGTTTTTT	CSATPTSGFAGELFF
-	TRBV7-6	once	TRBJ2-3	TGTGCCAGCAGCTCTCAAGGGGGGCGCACAGATACGCAGTATTTT	CASSSQGGRTDTQYF
-	TRBV6-5	many	TRBJ2-6	TGTGCCAGCAGTTACGGGTCACTCTCTGGGGCCAACGTCCTGACTTTC	CASSYGSLSGANVLTF
-	TRBV29-1	many	TRBJ2-7	TGCAGCGTTGCCCCGGGTTCCTACGAGCAGTACTTC	CSVAPGSYEQYF
-	TRBV28	many	TRBJ2-7	TGTGCCAGCAGTTTCCCCGACAGGCCTGATAGCTACGAGCAGTACTTC	CASSFPDRPDSYEQYF
-	TRBV19	many	TRBJ2-3	TGTGCCAGTAGCCCCCCGACGGGGCTCACAGATACGCAGTATTTT	CASSPPTGLTDTQYF
-	TRBV20-1	many	TRBJ2-7	TGCAGTGCTAGAGAATTAGGGACTGGGATTGATTACGAGCAGTACTTC	CSARELGTGIDYEQYF
TRBD1	TRBV6-4	many	TRBJ2-2	TGTGCCAGCAGCGTGGACAGGGATACCGGGGAGCTGTTTTTT	CASSVDRDTGELFF
-	TRBV7-9	many	TRBJ2-3	TGTGCCAGCAGCCCCTCGGGGTATACGCAGTATTTT	CASSPSGYTQYF
-	TRBV9	few	TRBJ1-1	TGTGCCAGCAGCCCCTCGGGGACCGGCGGCACTGAAGCTTTCTTT	CASSPSGTGGTEAFF
TRBD2	TRBV4-1	-	TRBJ2-1	TGCGCCAGCAGCCCCCATCGACTAGCGGAGGGGTATGAGCAGTTCTTC	CASSPHRLAEGYEQFF